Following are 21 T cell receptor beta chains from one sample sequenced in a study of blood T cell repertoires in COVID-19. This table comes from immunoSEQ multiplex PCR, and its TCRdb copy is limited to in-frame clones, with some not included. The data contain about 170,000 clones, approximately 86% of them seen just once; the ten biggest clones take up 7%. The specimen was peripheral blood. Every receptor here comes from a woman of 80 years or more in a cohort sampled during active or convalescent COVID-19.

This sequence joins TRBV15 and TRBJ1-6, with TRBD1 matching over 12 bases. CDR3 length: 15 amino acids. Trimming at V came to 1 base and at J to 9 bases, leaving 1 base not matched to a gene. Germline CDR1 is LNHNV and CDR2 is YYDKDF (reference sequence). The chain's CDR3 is CATSRGDRGLSPLHF. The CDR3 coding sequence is TGTGCCACCAGCAGAGGGGACAGGGGGCTTTCACCCCTCCACTTT.

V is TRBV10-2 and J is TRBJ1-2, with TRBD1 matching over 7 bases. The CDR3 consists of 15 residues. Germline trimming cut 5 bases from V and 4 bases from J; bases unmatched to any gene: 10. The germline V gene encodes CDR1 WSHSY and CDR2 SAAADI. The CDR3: CASSMNRGETYGYTF. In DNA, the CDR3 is TGCGCCAGCAGTATGAACAGGGGAGAGACCTATGGCTACACCTTC.

The CDR3 spells CASSDSLAGGSYEQYV. CDR3 DNA: TGTGCCAGCAGCGATTCTTTAGCGGGAGGGTCCTACGAGCAGTACGTC. The J gene is TRBJ2-7, the V gene TRBV9; 11 bases match TRBD2. V trimming: 3 bases; J trimming: 1 base; junction bases outside the gene matches: 6. The V gene's germline CDR1 is SGDLS and CDR2 YYNGEE. The CDR3 is 16 residues long.

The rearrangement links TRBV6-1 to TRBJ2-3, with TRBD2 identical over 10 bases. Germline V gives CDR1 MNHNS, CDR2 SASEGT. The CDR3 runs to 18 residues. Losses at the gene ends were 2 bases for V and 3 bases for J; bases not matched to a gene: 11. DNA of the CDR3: TGTGCCAGCAGTGAATTTAGAACTAGCGGGATCGGGACAGATACGCAGTATTTT. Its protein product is CASSEFRTSGIGTDTQYF.

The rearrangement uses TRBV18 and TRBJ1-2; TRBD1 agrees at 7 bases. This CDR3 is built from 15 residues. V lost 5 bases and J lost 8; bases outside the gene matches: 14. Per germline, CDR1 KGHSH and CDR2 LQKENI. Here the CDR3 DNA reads TGTGCCAGCTCATCGGGACAGCAGGGTACAGGGGGCTACACCTTC. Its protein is CASSSGQQGTGGYTF. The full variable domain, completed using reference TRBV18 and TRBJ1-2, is NAGVMQNPRHLVRRRGQEARLRCSPMKGHSHVYWYRQLPEEGLKFMVYLQKENIIDESGMPKERFSAEFPKEGPSILRIQQVVRGDSAAYFCASSSGQQGTGGYTFGSGTRLTVV.

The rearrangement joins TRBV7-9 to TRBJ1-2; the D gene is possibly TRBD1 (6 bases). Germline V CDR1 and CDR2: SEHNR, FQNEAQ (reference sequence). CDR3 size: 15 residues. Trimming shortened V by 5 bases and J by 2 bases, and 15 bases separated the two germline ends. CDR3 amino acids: CASSIQGRTNYGYTF. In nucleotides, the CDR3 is TGTGCCAGCAGCATCCAGGGGCGAACCAACTATGGCTACACCTTC.

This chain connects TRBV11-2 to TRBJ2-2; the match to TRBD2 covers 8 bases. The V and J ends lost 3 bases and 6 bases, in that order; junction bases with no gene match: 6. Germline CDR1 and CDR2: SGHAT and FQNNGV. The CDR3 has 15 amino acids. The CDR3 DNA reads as TGTGCCAGCAGCTTCATCAGCGGGGGCGCCGGGGAGCTGTTTTTT. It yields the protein CASSFISGGAGELFF.

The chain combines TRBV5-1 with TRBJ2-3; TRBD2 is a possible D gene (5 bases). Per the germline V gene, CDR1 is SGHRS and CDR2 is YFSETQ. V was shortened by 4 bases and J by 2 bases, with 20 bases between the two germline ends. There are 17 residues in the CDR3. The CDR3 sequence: CASSLAVLADATDTQYF. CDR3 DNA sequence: TGCGCCAGCAGCCTGGCGGTCCTAGCCGATGCCACAGATACGCAGTATTTT.

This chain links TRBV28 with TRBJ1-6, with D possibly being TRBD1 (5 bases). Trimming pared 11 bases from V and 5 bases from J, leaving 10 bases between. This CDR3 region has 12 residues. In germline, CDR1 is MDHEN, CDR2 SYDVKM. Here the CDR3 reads CAEQANNSPLHF. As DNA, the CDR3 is TGTGCCGAACAGGCTAATAATTCACCCCTCCACTTT.

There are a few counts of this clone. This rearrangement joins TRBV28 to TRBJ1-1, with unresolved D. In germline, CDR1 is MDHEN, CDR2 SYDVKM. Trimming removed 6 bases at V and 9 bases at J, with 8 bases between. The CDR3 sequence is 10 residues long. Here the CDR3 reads CASSRSKAFF. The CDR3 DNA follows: TGTGCCAGCAGCCGTAGTAAAGCTTTCTTT.

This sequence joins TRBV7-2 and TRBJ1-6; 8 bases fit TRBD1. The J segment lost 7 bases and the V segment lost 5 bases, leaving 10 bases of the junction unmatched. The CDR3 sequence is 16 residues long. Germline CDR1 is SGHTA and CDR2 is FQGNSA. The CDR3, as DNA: TGTGCCAGCAGCCCACGGACAGGGTCTATGAATTCACCCCTCCACTTT. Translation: CASSPRTGSMNSPLHF.

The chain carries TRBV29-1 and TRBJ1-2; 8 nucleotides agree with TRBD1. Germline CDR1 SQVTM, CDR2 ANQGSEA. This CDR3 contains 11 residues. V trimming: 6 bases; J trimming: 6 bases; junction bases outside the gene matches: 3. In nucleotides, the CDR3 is TGCAGCGTCCTGACAGGGGATGGCTACACCTTC. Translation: CSVLTGDGYTF.

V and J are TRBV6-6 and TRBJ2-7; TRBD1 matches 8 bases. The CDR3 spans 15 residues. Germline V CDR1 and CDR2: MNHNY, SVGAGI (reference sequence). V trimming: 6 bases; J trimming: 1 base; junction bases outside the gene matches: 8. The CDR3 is CASRTGQGISYEQYF. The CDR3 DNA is TGTGCCAGCAGAACCGGACAGGGTATATCCTACGAGCAGTACTTC.

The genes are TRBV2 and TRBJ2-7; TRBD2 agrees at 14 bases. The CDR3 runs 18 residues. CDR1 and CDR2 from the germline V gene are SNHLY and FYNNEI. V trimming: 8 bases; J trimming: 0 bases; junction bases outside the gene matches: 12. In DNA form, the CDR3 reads TGTGCCAGCCTCGGAGGACTAGCGGGGGGACGTAACTCCTACGAGCAGTACTTC. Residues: CASLGGLAGGRNSYEQYF.

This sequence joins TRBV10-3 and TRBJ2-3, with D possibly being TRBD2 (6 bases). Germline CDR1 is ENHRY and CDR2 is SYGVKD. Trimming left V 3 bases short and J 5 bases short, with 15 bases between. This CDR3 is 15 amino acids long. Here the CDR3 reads CAISEFSGARDTQYF. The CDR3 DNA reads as TGTGCCATCAGTGAATTTAGCGGCGCTCGAGATACGCAGTATTTT.

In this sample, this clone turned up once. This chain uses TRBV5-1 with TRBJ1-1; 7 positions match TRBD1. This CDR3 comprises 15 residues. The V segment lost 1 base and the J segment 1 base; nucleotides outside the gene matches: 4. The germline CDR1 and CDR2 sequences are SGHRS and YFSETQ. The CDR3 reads CASSLSGTANTEAFF. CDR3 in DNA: TGCGCCAGCAGCTTGTCCGGGACAGCGAACACTGAAGCTTTCTTT.

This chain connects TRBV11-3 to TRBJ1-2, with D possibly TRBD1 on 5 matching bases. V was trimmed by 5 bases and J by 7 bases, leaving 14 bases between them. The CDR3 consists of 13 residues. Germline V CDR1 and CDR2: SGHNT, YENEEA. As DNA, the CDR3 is TGTGCCAGCAGCCCCCTGACAGTCTTTGGCTACACCTTC. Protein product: CASSPLTVFGYTF.

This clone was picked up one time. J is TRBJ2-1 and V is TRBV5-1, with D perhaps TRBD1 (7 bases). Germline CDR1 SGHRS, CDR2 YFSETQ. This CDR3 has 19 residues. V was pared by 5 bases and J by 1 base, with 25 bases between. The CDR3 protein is CASRKGAGRTRRSYNEQFF. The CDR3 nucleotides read TGCGCCAGCAGAAAGGGGGCAGGGAGGACTCGCCGGTCCTACAATGAGCAGTTCTTC.

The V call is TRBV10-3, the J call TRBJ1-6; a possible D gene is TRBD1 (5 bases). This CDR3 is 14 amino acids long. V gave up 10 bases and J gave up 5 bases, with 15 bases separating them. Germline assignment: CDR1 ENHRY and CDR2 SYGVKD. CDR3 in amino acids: CATSPRGNNSPLHF. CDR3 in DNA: TGTGCCACCTCCCCCCGGGGGAATAATTCACCCCTCCACTTT.

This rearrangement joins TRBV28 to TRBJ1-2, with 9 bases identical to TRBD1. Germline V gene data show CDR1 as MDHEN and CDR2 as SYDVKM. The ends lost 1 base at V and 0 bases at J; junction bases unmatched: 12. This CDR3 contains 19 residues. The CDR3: CASSLFIFRDRDSNYGYTF. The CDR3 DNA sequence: TGTGCCAGCAGTTTATTCATTTTTAGGGACAGGGACTCTAACTATGGCTACACCTTC.

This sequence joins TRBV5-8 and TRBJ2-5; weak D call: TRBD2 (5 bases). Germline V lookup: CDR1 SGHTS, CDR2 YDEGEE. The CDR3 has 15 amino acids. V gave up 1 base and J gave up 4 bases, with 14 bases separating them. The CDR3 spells CASSLYSSPGETQYF. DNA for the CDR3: TGTGCCAGCAGCTTGTATTCTAGCCCGGGAGAGACCCAGTACTTC.